This passage covers 32 T cell receptor beta chains from one sample sequenced in a study of T cells in Graves' hyperthyroidism and ophthalmopathy (dated by TCRdb to 2018 to 2020). Receptor libraries were prepared by multiplex PCR. This sample was sequenced with an Illumina HiSeq 2000. Amplification of TCR beta CDR3 regions was carried out from RNA transcripts. The first round of RT-PCR for the TCR CDR3 was performed with the HTBI primer set and the Qiagen OneStep RT-PCR kit. The public reads were run again by TCRdb, first through fastp at Q25 and then through MiXCR, and only productive beta chains were kept. Every CDR3 protein is listed once, alongside the most common genes and DNA of its rows. The sample contains 80,000 to 100,000 distinct CDR3 sequences, 35% to 45% of them found a single time. The ten most abundant clones make up about 9.4% of the sample. Sequencing was carried out using peripheral blood or thyroid tissue (not recorded which). Receptors were obtained from a woman in her twenties or thirties with Graves' hyperthyroidism.

Ten or more counts support this clonotype. The V call is TRBV19, the J call TRBJ2-7, with D tentatively TRBD1 or TRBD2 (5 bases each). The CDR3 has 12 amino acids. Germline V gene data show CDR1 as LNHDA and CDR2 as SQIVND (reference sequence). V was clipped by 3 bases and J by 6 bases, with 9 bases between them. The CDR3 spells CASSMGPSEQYF. The CDR3 nucleotides are TGTGCCAGTAGTATGGGACCCAGCGAGCAGTACTTC.

The sample holds many counts of this clonotype. The V and J genes are TRBV9 and TRBJ1-4; D may be TRBD1 (6 bases). V lost 3 bases to trimming and J lost 10 bases, with 16 bases between them. The germline gives CDR1 SGDLS, CDR2 YYNGEE. The CDR3 contains 14 residues. The DNA for the CDR3 is TGTGCCAGCAGCGCGCCCGGGGGGCAGCGAAAACTGTTTTTT. Encoded protein: CASSAPGGQRKLFF. Full variable domain (remainder filled in from reference TRBV9 and TRBJ1-4): DSGVTQTPKHLITATGQRVTLRCSPRSGDLSVYWYQQSLDQGLQFLIQYYNGEERAKGNILERFSAQQFPDLHSELNLSSLELGDSALYFCASSAPGGQRKLFFGSGTQLSVL.

This clonotype has ten or more counts. V usage is TRBV5-1 and J usage is TRBJ2-7, with unresolved D. V lost 0 bases to trimming and J lost 5 bases, with 18 bases between them. Germline V gene lookup returns CDR1 SGHRS and CDR2 YFSETQ. The CDR3 totals 16 residues. The CDR3 DNA reads as TGCGCCAGCAGCTTGGGTTACGCGCGAACCCCGGACGAGCAGTACTTC. Its translation: CASSLGYARTPDEQYF.

The chain couples TRBV20-1 to TRBJ1-2; the D gene is possibly TRBD1 (6 bases). V lost 4 bases, J lost 4 bases, and 10 bases lay in between. The CDR3 is 12 residues long. Germline values: CDR1 DFQATT, CDR2 SNEGSKA (reference sequence). The CDR3 DNA sequence: TGCAGTGCTACGACAGGCCCCTATGGCTACACCTTC. Its translation: CSATTGPYGYTF.

This sequence joins TRBV19 and TRBJ2-1; D perhaps matches TRBD1 (6 bases). Germline V gene lookup returns CDR1 LNHDA and CDR2 SQIVND (reference sequence). V was trimmed by 3 bases and J by 4 bases, leaving 13 bases between them. This CDR3 has 15 amino acids. The CDR3 DNA sequence: TGTGCCAGTAGTATGGGTACAGGGCTTTACAATGAGCAGTTCTTC. Protein sequence: CASSMGTGLYNEQFF.

The chain links TRBV28 to TRBJ2-3, with D unclear. CDR3 length: 11 residues. In germline, CDR1 is MDHEN, CDR2 SYDVKM. V lost 7 bases to trimming and J lost 3 bases, with 5 bases between them. This chain's CDR3 is CASTRTDTQYF. CDR3 coding DNA: TGTGCCAGCACCAGGACAGATACGCAGTATTTT.

As to this clonotype: Without the conserved terminal phenylalanine or tryptophan, this CDR3 likely stems from a read error. The DNA is left out, because the CDR3 cannot be placed on it with certainty; the CDR3 is given as TCRdb lists it. The chain recombines TRBV9 with TRBJ1-5. In germline, CDR1 is SGDLS, CDR2 YYNGEE. Ends included, the CDR3 has 13 residues. CDR3 sequence: CASSVGSNQPQHL.

Of note for this clonotype: This may stem from a read error, because a much larger clone lies one nucleotide away. V usage is TRBV6-6 and J usage is TRBJ1-1; D not certain. Germline V lookup: CDR1 MNHNY, CDR2 SVGAGI (reference sequence). The CDR3 extends over 10 amino acids. CDR3 sequence reads: CASSDRRASF. Here the CDR3 DNA reads TGTGCCAGCAGTGATCGGCGCGCTTCCTTT.

This clonotype was recorded only once. The rearrangement uses TRBV15 and TRBJ1-5, with D perhaps TRBD1 (6 bases). Trimming took 3 bases from V and 8 from J, leaving 11 bases between them. This CDR3 is built from 13 residues. The V gene's germline CDR1 is LNHNV and CDR2 YYDKDF (reference sequence). Written as DNA, the CDR3 is TGTGCCACCAGCAGGCAGGGGTCAAAGCCCCAGCATTTT. This codes for CATSRQGSKPQHF.

This clonotype was seen many times. V is TRBV9 and J is TRBJ1-5, with 8 bases fitting TRBD1. The length of the CDR3 is 14 residues. Trimming took 0 bases from V and 9 from J; bases not matched to a gene: 5. CDR1 is SGDLS and CDR2 is YYNGEE in the germline V gene. CDR3 sequence (DNA): TGTGCCAGCAGCGTAGCAGGGGGCGCGGGGCCCCAGCATTTT. The encoded protein is CASSVAGGAGPQHF.

This clonotype was counted at least ten times. The V call is TRBV20-1, the J call TRBJ2-2; TRBD2 matches at 10 bases. The V segment lost 1 base and the J segment 4 bases; nucleotides outside the gene matches: 9. CDR1 is DFQATT, CDR2 SNEGSKA, per germline (reference sequence). The CDR3 spans 17 residues. CDR3 DNA sequence: TGCAGTGCTAGAGGGCCTAGCGGGAGAGCGGGCACCGGGGAGCTGTTTTTT. Protein: CSARGPSGRAGTGELFF.

This clonotype was observed at least ten times. V gene TRBV20-1 combines with J gene TRBJ2-7; D might be TRBD2 (6 bases). CDR3 length equals 15 residues. Germline V CDR1 and CDR2: DFQATT, SNEGSKA (reference sequence). V was shortened by 2 bases and J by 2 bases, with 16 bases between the two germline ends. As DNA, the CDR3 is TGCAGTGCTAGACCCTTGCGGGGAATGACCTACGAGCAGTACTTC. Translated, it gives CSARPLRGMTYEQYF.

This clonotype was found many times. V usage is TRBV5-8 and J usage is TRBJ2-5; TRBD1 is a possible D gene (6 bases). Trimming took 3 bases from V and 5 from J, leaving 14 bases between them. Germline V CDR1 and CDR2: SGHTS, YDEGEE. The CDR3 is made up of 14 amino acids. CDR3 nucleotide sequence: TGTGCCAGCAGCTCCAACAGGGAGTGGGAGACCCAGTACTTC. Protein: CASSSNREWETQYF.

This clonotype has at least ten counts. The V call is TRBV27, the J call TRBJ1-1; D is unclear. Germline V CDR1 and CDR2: MNHEY, SMNVEV (reference sequence). Trimming stripped 3 bases from V and 9 bases from J, with 8 bases between. The CDR3 has 11 amino acids. In DNA form, the CDR3 reads TGTGCCAGCAGTTTGGGCAATCAAGCTTTCTTT. Its translation: CASSLGNQAFF.

Remarks on this clonotype: A much larger clone sits a single nucleotide away, making a read error possible. V usage is TRBV5-5 and J usage is TRBJ2-3, with 11 nucleotides matching TRBD2. The CDR3 extends over 16 amino acids. With V trimmed by 3 bases and J by 3 bases, 6 bases remained unmatched. The germline V gene has CDR1 SGHKS and CDR2 YYEKEE (reference sequence). In DNA, the CDR3 is TGTGCCAGCAGCTGCGGGACTAGCGGTAAAACAGATACGCAGTATTTT. Encoded protein: CASSCGTSGKTDTQYF. Complete variable domain (other parts from reference TRBV5-5 and TRBJ2-3): DAGVTQSPTHLIKTRGQQVTLRCSPISGHKSVSWYQQVLGQGPQFIFQYYEKEERGRGNFPDRFSARQFPNYSSELNVNALLLGDSALYLCASSCGTSGKTDTQYFGPGTRLTVL.

This clonotype was recorded at least ten times. V usage is TRBV20-1 and J usage is TRBJ1-2, with a weak D call TRBD1 (6 bases). This CDR3 has 13 amino acids. The germline gives CDR1 DFQATT, CDR2 SNEGSKA (reference sequence). The V end lost 6 bases, the J end lost 1 base, and 12 bases lay between the germline ends. The CDR3 DNA reads as TGCAGTGCAACAGGGTGGGGTAACTATGGCTACACCTTC. This translates into CSATGWGNYGYTF.

This clonotype was observed at least ten times. The chain uses TRBV7-8 and TRBJ1-1; no firm D call. The V and J ends lost 5 bases and 0 bases respectively, with 10 bases between them. The germline CDR1 and CDR2 sequences are SGHVS and FQNEAQ. The length of the CDR3 is 14 residues. The CDR3 DNA is TGTGCCAGCAGCCCCAGTTTAATGAACACTGAAGCTTTCTTT. Encoded protein: CASSPSLMNTEAFF.

There are many counts of this clonotype. The CDR3 DNA sequence: TGCAGTGCTAACCGTAGCCCTCTCGAGCAGTACTTC. Protein sequence: CSANRSPLEQYF. The chain employs TRBV20-1 and TRBJ2-7; D gene unclear. Germline V gives CDR1 DFQATT, CDR2 SNEGSKA (reference sequence). There are 12 residues in the CDR3. Trimming took 4 bases from V and 6 from J, leaving 13 bases between them.

This clonotype showed up many times. This chain joins TRBV12-3 or TRBV12-4 and TRBJ1-3; D is undetermined. The CDR3 has 13 residues. V was pared by 7 bases and J by 6 bases, with 13 bases between. The CDR3, as DNA: TGTGCCAGCAAGGGAACGGAGGCAAACACCATATATTTT. This encodes CASKGTEANTIYF.

This clonotype has a count of ten or more. This sequence joins TRBV28 and TRBJ2-5; 11 bases match TRBD2. Germline trimming cut 6 bases from V and 5 bases from J; bases unmatched to any gene: 14. The CDR3 runs 17 residues. CDR1 and CDR2 from the germline V gene are MDHEN and SYDVKM. CDR3 sequence: CASRSSGRRRFGETQYF. CDR3 DNA sequence: TGTGCCAGCAGGTCTAGCGGGAGGAGGAGGTTTGGGGAGACCCAGTACTTC.

There are many counts of this clonotype. The chain combines TRBV20-1 with TRBJ2-3, with 8 bases fitting TRBD1. The CDR3 consists of 15 residues. CDR1 is DFQATT and CDR2 is SNEGSKA in the germline V gene (reference sequence). Germline trimming cut 5 bases from V and 4 bases from J; bases unmatched to any gene: 11. CDR3 amino acids: CSAELRTGTSDTQYF. The CDR3 bases are TGCAGTGCTGAACTTAGGACAGGGACGTCAGATACGCAGTATTTT.

This clonotype was counted ten times or more. The chain recombines TRBV4-1 with TRBJ2-5; 8 nucleotides align to TRBD2. This CDR3 comprises 14 residues. V gave up 1 base and J gave up 7 bases; unmatched junction bases: 5. Germline assignment: CDR1 MGHRA and CDR2 YSYEKL. The CDR3 nucleotides read TGCGCCAGCAGCCAAGGCACCCGGGGGGGGACCCAGTACTTC. It yields the protein CASSQGTRGGTQYF.

This clonotype was observed at least ten times. The J gene is TRBJ1-2, the V gene TRBV7-9, with a tentative D call TRBD1 (6 bases). CDR3 length: 15 residues. Trimming shortened V by 4 bases and J by 4 bases, and 16 bases separated the two germline ends. Germline V lookup: CDR1 SEHNR, CDR2 FQNEAQ (reference sequence). CDR3 coding DNA: TGTGCCAGCAGCTCGTCAGGGGATTTTATCTATGGCTACACCTTC. Translated, it gives CASSSSGDFIYGYTF. Full variable domain (missing parts from reference TRBV7-9 and TRBJ1-2): DTGVSQNPRHKITKRGQNVTFRCDPISEHNRLYWYRQTLGQGPEFLTYFQNEAQLEKSRLLSDRFSAERPKGSFSTLEIQRTEQGDSAMYLCASSSSGDFIYGYTFGSGTRLTVV.

The sample holds a few counts of this clonotype. V usage is TRBV13 and J usage is TRBJ1-5, with a possible D match to TRBD1 (5 bases). CDR3 size: 15 residues. Germline V gene data show CDR1 as PRHDT and CDR2 as FYEKMQ (reference sequence). V lost 6 bases, J lost 0 bases, and 12 bases lay in between. The CDR3 is CASREGTGSNQPQHF. The CDR3 nucleotides read TGTGCCAGCAGAGAAGGGACGGGTAGCAATCAGCCCCAGCATTTT.

This clonotype showed up many times. The rearrangement uses TRBV7-9 and TRBJ2-3; possibly TRBD2 for D (5 bases). In germline, CDR1 is SEHNR, CDR2 FQNEAQ (reference sequence). Trimming removed 5 bases from V and 4 bases from J, with 10 bases in between. The CDR3 runs to 13 residues. The chain's CDR3 is CASSDAGSDTQYF. CDR3 in DNA: TGTGCCAGCAGCGACGCGGGCTCAGATACGCAGTATTTT.

About this clonotype: A single base separates this from a much larger clone, so it may be a read error. This chain links TRBV13 with TRBJ2-5, with TRBD2 matching 14 bases. CDR1 is PRHDT, CDR2 FYEKMQ, per germline (reference sequence). V was clipped by 5 bases and J by 9 bases; unmatched bases: 14. This CDR3 is built from 17 residues. The CDR3 loop reads CASSDRLAGGGLEAQYF. The CDR3 bases are TGTGCCAGCAGCGACAGACTAGCGGGAGGGGGTTTGGAGGCCCAGTACTTC.

This clonotype was seen ten or more times. The chain joins TRBV7-2 to TRBJ1-1, with D possibly TRBD1 on 5 matching bases. The V gene's germline CDR1 is SGHTA and CDR2 FQGNSA. Trimming stripped 5 bases from V and 11 bases from J, with 18 bases between. CDR3 length equals 13 residues. The CDR3 sequence: CASSPGTFQDAFF. The CDR3 nucleotides read TGTGCCAGCAGCCCCGGGACTTTTCAGGATGCTTTCTTT.

The sample holds many counts of this clonotype. V and J are TRBV28 and TRBJ1-2; the match to TRBD1 covers 8 bases. V shed 6 bases and J 8 bases; nucleotides not matched to a gene: 8. CDR3 length: 13 residues. CDR1 and CDR2 (germline): MDHEN, SYDVKM. The chain's CDR3 is CASSPTGVLGYTF. The CDR3 nucleotides are TGTGCCAGCAGCCCGACAGGGGTCTTAGGCTACACCTTC.

The chain joins TRBV7-2 to TRBJ2-7; 10 nucleotides agree with TRBD1. V lost 7 bases and J lost 6; bases outside the gene matches: 15. The CDR3 length is 16 residues. Germline V gene data show CDR1 as SGHTA and CDR2 as FQGNSA. In DNA, the CDR3 is TGTGCCAGCAATCCCGGAACGGACAGGGGGGGTGGCGAGCAGTACTTC. It encodes CASNPGTDRGGGEQYF.

V usage is TRBV7-2 and J usage is TRBJ2-7; tentatively, D is TRBD2 (6 bases). CDR3 length: 14 residues. The V gene's germline CDR1 is SGHTA and CDR2 FQGNSA. Trimming pared 0 bases from V and 5 bases from J, leaving 11 bases between. This CDR3 is CASSLAGGRHEQYF. DNA for the CDR3: TGTGCCAGCAGCTTAGCGGGGGGTAGGCACGAGCAGTACTTC. The entire variable domain, with the rest obtained from reference TRBV7-2 and TRBJ2-7, is as follows: GAGVSQSPSNKVTEKGKDVELRCDPISGHTALYWYRQSLGQGLEFLIYFQGNSAPDKSGLPSDRFSAERTGGSVSTLTIQRTQQEDSAVYLCASSLAGGRHEQYFGPGTRLTVT.

Concerning this clonotype itself: One end of the junction fails to match germline, which may point to a read error. The chain employs TRBV6-6 and TRBJ2-2; 7 bases match TRBD1. Germline CDR1 reads MNHNY; CDR2 reads SVGAGI (reference sequence). The CDR3 runs 14 residues. The DNA for the CDR3 is TGTGTCAGCAGAGCACAGGGGATCGCCGGGGAGCTGTTTTTT. Translation gives CVSRAQGIAGELFF.

This clonotype was seen only a few times. The chain combines TRBV2 with TRBJ1-6; D remains ambiguous. The CDR3 is 13 residues long. Trimming pared 4 bases from V and 7 bases from J, leaving 8 bases between. Germline V CDR1 and CDR2: SNHLY, FYNNEI. The CDR3 coding sequence is TGTGCCAGCAGTGGCCAGCAGAATTCACCCCTCCACTTT. It translates to CASSGQQNSPLHF.